The 25 T cell receptor beta chains presented below share a single source sample, sequenced in a study of shared clonotypes between healthy human individuals. Clones were sequenced by immunoSEQ multiplex PCR, and TCRdb holds only the in-frame ones, with some missing. The sample holds some 510,000 clones; 70% to 80% are singletons and the top ten take 10% to 15%. The sample comprised PBMCs. The receptors were sampled from a woman aged 40 to 49 in good health. Some clones in this sample may be carry-over from other donors' samples.

This chain connects TRBV19 to TRBJ2-2; no clear D gene. With 5 bases removed from V and 4 bases from J, the gap between germline ends came to 11 bases. Germline V CDR1 and CDR2: LNHDA, SQIVND (reference sequence). CDR3 length equals 14 residues. The CDR3 coding sequence is TGTGCCAGTAGTTCTGGGTGGGCCACCGGGGAGCTGTTTTTT. It specifies CASSSGWATGELFF.

The rearrangement uses TRBV18 and TRBJ2-7; perhaps TRBD1 as D (6 bases). V was clipped by 3 bases and J by 5 bases, with 11 bases between them. There are 13 residues in the CDR3. Germline CDR1 KGHSH, CDR2 LQKENI. The CDR3, as DNA: TGTGCCAGCTCACCCGTTCAGGGGAACGAGCAGTACTTC. Its translation: CASSPVQGNEQYF.

The chain carries TRBV6-1 and TRBJ2-7, with 7 bases aligning to TRBD1. The CDR3 extends over 13 amino acids. From germline, CDR1 is MNHNS and CDR2 SASEGT. V lost 5 bases, J lost 6 bases, and 7 bases stayed unmatched. The CDR3 spells CASSLDRLREQYF. The CDR3 bases are TGTGCCAGCAGTCTGGACAGGTTGCGCGAGCAGTACTTC.

The chain couples TRBV14 to TRBJ2-2; tentatively, D is TRBD2 (5 bases). Trimming removed 4 bases at V and 5 bases at J, with 8 bases between. There are 13 residues in the CDR3. CDR1 SGHDN and CDR2 FVKESK come from the germline V gene. The CDR3 region is CASSRLATGELFF. As DNA, the CDR3 is TGTGCCAGCAGCCGCTTAGCGACCGGGGAGCTGTTTTTT.

Turning to this clone: The same CDR3 arises from other DNA sequences in this sample as well. The gene calls are TRBV19 and TRBJ2-1; D gene uncertain. Trimming removed 5 bases from V and 2 bases from J, with 13 bases in between. This CDR3 contains 15 residues. Germline assignment: CDR1 LNHDA and CDR2 SQIVND (reference sequence). CDR3 DNA: TGTGCCAGTAGTGTATCAGGTCTGGCCTACAATGAGCAGTTCTTC. Amino acids: CASSVSGLAYNEQFF. Full variable domain (outside the CDR3, taken from reference TRBV19 and TRBJ2-1): DGGITQSPKYLFRKEGQNVTLSCEQNLNHDAMYWYRQDPGQGLRLIYYSQIVNDFQKGDIAEGYSVSREKKESFPLTVTSAQKNPTAFYLCASSVSGLAYNEQFFGPGTRLTVL.

The chain recombines TRBV5-6 with TRBJ1-4; D is unresolved. Germline CDR1 reads SGHDT; CDR2 reads YYEEEE. V gave up 1 base and J gave up 5 bases, with 9 bases separating them. CDR3 size: 14 residues. The CDR3 DNA reads TGTGCCAGCAGCTTGCTGGGAGAGAATGAAAAACTGTTTTTT. This translates into CASSLLGENEKLFF.

The genes are TRBV28 and TRBJ2-5, with D possibly matching TRBD2 (6 bases). Germline V lookup: CDR1 MDHEN, CDR2 SYDVKM. CDR3 length: 15 residues. V dropped 5 bases and J dropped 4 bases, with 17 bases sitting between them. The CDR3: CASSPHGEAGETQYF. CDR3 bases: TGTGCCAGCAGTCCTCACGGGGAGGCGGGAGAGACCCAGTACTTC.

The chain combines TRBV7-9 with TRBJ2-3; 8 nucleotides match TRBD2. Germline-derived CDR1 and CDR2 are SEHNR and FQNEAQ (reference sequence). The CDR3 has 15 residues. Trimming at V came to 4 bases and at J to 0 bases, leaving 3 bases not matched to a gene. CDR3 residues: CASSYPSGSTDTQYF. The CDR3 DNA reads as TGTGCCAGCAGCTACCCTAGCGGGAGCACAGATACGCAGTATTTT.

This clone has a handful of counts. This sequence joins TRBV7-3 and TRBJ1-1, with unresolved D. This CDR3 has 13 residues. The V end was cut by 5 bases, the J end by 2 bases, with 9 bases between. Germline V gene data show CDR1 as SGHTA and CDR2 as FQGTGA. The CDR3 bases are TGTGCCAGCAGCAGGTCAAGAAACACTGAAGCTTTCTTT. It translates to CASSRSRNTEAFF.

The rearrangement uses TRBV27 and TRBJ2-1; 10 bases are a match to TRBD2. The junction had 8 bases not matched to a gene; V was cut back by 6 bases and J by 6 bases. The CDR3 is 15 residues long. Germline CDR1 is MNHEY and CDR2 is SMNVEV (reference sequence). In DNA, the CDR3 is TGTGCCAGCAGCCGATCACTAGCGGGACTCAATGAGCAGTTCTTC. Translation gives CASSRSLAGLNEQFF.

The chain couples TRBV6-1 to TRBJ2-1; the match to TRBD1 covers 8 bases. CDR1 and CDR2 (germline): MNHNS, SASEGT. V shed 4 bases and J 8 bases; nucleotides not matched to a gene: 4. CDR3 length equals 13 residues. CDR3 nucleotide sequence: TGTGCCAGCAGTGTGGACAGGGTTTATGAGCAGTTCTTC. Its protein is CASSVDRVYEQFF.

This chain connects TRBV27 to TRBJ2-7; 11 bases match TRBD2. With 7 bases clipped from V and 6 bases from J, the junction kept 8 bases outside the gene matches. CDR1 is MNHEY and CDR2 is SMNVEV in the germline V gene (reference sequence). The CDR3 extends over 14 amino acids. CDR3 nucleotides: TGTGCCAGCACCCCTAGCGGGAGGTTGAGCGAGCAGTACTTC. Its protein product is CASTPSGRLSEQYF.

The chain has TRBV30 and TRBJ2-1; D is perhaps TRBD2 (6 bases). With 1 base removed from V and 6 bases from J, the gap between germline ends came to 16 bases. This CDR3 is built from 15 residues. In germline, CDR1 is GTSNPN, CDR2 SVGIG (reference sequence). The DNA of the CDR3 is TGTGCCTGGAGTGGTGGGGGACTGACCGGCAATGAGCAGTTCTTC. It encodes CAWSGGGLTGNEQFF.

This rearrangement joins TRBV4-2 to TRBJ2-1; D not resolved. Germline lookup yields CDR1 LGHNA and CDR2 YNFKEQ. Trimming removed 1 base from V and 4 bases from J, with 5 bases in between. The CDR3 has 13 amino acids. The CDR3 loop reads CASSQGLYNEQFF. CDR3 sequence (DNA): TGTGCCAGCAGCCAAGGACTGTACAATGAGCAGTTCTTC.

The chain joins TRBV5-8 to TRBJ2-1; D not certain. Trimming removed 0 bases at V and 4 bases at J, with 11 bases between. Germline loops: CDR1 SGHTS, CDR2 YDEGEE. This CDR3 region has 15 residues. CDR3 amino acids: CASSLGATEYNEQFF. For the CDR3, the DNA is TGTGCCAGCAGCTTGGGCGCCACTGAGTACAATGAGCAGTTCTTC.

The table lists this clone with a few counts. J is TRBJ1-2 and V is TRBV28, with 7 bases lining up with TRBD1. This CDR3 comprises 14 residues. V was clipped by 2 bases and J by 6 bases; unmatched bases: 6. From germline, CDR1 is MDHEN and CDR2 SYDVKM. The CDR3 reads CASSLATGADGYTF. CDR3 nucleotide sequence: TGTGCCAGCAGTTTAGCAACAGGGGCGGATGGCTACACCTTC.

The rearrangement joins TRBV12-1 to TRBJ2-1. TRBV12-1 corresponds to a pseudogene. The CDR3 sequence is 18 residues long. CDR3 sequence (DNA): TGTGCCAGCAGCGCCGGGGGCGGGGCCAACCCGCCCTACAATGAGCAGTTCTTC. This codes for CASSAGGGANPPYNEQFF.

This chain uses TRBV11-3 with TRBJ2-2; D not certain. The CDR3 consists of 13 residues. V was cut by 2 bases and J by 4 bases, with 5 bases left in between. In germline, CDR1 is SGHNT, CDR2 YENEEA. CDR3 loop: CASSLITTGELFF. CDR3 DNA sequence: TGTGCCAGCAGCTTAATCACCACCGGGGAGCTGTTTTTT.

The V call is TRBV18, the J call TRBJ1-3, with TRBD1 as a possible D gene (6 bases). Germline values: CDR1 KGHSH, CDR2 LQKENI. This CDR3 region has 13 residues. Trimming removed 5 bases from V and 7 bases from J, with 12 bases in between. This CDR3 reads CASSVGGSNTIYF. In DNA form, the CDR3 reads TGTGCCAGCTCAGTTGGGGGCTCGAACACCATATATTTT.

J is TRBJ2-5 and V is TRBV30, with no clear D. Trimming shortened V by 2 bases and J by 2 bases, and 9 bases separated the two germline ends. This CDR3 region has 13 residues. CDR1 and CDR2 (germline): GTSNPN, SVGIG (reference sequence). CDR3 DNA sequence: TGTGCCTGGAGTAGGGTCTTGCAAGAGACCCAGTACTTC. It encodes CAWSRVLQETQYF.

V and J are TRBV19 and TRBJ2-4; D tentatively reads TRBD1 or TRBD2 (5 bases each). Germline values: CDR1 LNHDA, CDR2 SQIVND (reference sequence). The CDR3 extends over 15 amino acids. Trimming pared 8 bases from V and 3 bases from J, leaving 17 bases between. In DNA form, the CDR3 reads TGTGCCAGTGGCGAGTCGTCGAGGGGCAAAAACATTCAGTACTTC. Translating gives CASGESSRGKNIQYF.

The CDR3, as DNA: TGTGCCAGCAGGGGGACAGGGAGGAACACCATATATTTT. Its translation is CASRGTGRNTIYF. The genes are TRBV7-2 and TRBJ1-3; TRBD1 matches at 9 bases. The CDR3 is made up of 13 amino acids. J was trimmed by 7 bases and V by 6 bases; bases with no gene match: 4. Germline CDR1 and CDR2: SGHTA and FQGNSA.

This clone was seen a handful of times. V usage is TRBV5-1 and J usage is TRBJ2-1, with TRBD2 matching 11 bases. The CDR3 length is 17 residues. In germline, CDR1 is SGHRS, CDR2 YFSETQ. The J segment lost 6 bases and the V segment lost 2 bases, leaving 10 bases of the junction unmatched. CDR3 coding DNA: TGCGCCAGCAGCTTTACGGCTAGCGGGGGGATTGGCAATGAGCAGTTCTTC. This codes for CASSFTASGGIGNEQFF.

In this sample, this clone turned up a few times. The chain employs TRBV18 and TRBJ2-1; a weak D match, TRBD2 (5 bases). Germline CDR1 is KGHSH and CDR2 is LQKENI. The CDR3 length is 15 residues. V was trimmed by 2 bases and J by 3 bases, leaving 11 bases between them. This CDR3 is CASSPEGLSYNEQFF. The CDR3 DNA reads TGTGCCAGCTCACCAGAGGGCCTCAGCTACAATGAGCAGTTCTTC.

J is TRBJ1-6 and V is TRBV7-2; no clear D. CDR3 length: 12 residues. Trimming took off 3 bases at V and 9 bases at J, with 6 bases between the two ends. Germline V gene data show CDR1 as SGHTA and CDR2 as FQGNSA. The CDR3 protein is CASSFVGSPLHF. CDR3 in DNA: TGTGCCAGCAGCTTTGTAGGTTCACCCCTCCACTTT.